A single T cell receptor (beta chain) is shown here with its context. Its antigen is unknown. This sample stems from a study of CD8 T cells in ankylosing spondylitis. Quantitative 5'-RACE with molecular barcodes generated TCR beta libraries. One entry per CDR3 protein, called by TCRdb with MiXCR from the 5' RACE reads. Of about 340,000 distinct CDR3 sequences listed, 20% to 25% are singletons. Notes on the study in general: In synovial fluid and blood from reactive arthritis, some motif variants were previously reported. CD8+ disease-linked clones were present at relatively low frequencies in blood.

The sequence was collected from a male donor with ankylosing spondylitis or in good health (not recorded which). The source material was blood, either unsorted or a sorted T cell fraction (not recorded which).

The CDR3 DNA is TGCAGTGCTAGAGATCCCGGGGGCCCCTCCTACAATGAGCAGTTCTTC. As protein: CSARDPGGPSYNEQFF. The chain uses TRBV20-1 and TRBJ2-1, with D perhaps TRBD1 or TRBD2 (6 bases each). Germline lookup yields CDR1 DFQATT and CDR2 SNEGSKA (reference sequence). Trimming pared 0 bases from V and 0 bases from J, leaving 12 bases between. The CDR3 is 16 residues long.